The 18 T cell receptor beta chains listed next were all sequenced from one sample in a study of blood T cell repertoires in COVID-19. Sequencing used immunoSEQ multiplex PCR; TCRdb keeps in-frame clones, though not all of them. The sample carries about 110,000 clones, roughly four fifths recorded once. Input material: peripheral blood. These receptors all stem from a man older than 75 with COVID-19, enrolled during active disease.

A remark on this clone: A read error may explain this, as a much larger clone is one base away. The CDR3 DNA is TGTGCCAGCAGCACTTACAATGAGCAGTTCTTC. This gives the protein CASSTYNEQFF. The chain has TRBV28 and TRBJ2-1; D not resolved. The CDR3 loop spans 11 amino acids. The germline V and J ends were trimmed by 6 bases and 4 bases, with 4 bases remaining between them. The germline gives CDR1 MDHEN, CDR2 SYDVKM.

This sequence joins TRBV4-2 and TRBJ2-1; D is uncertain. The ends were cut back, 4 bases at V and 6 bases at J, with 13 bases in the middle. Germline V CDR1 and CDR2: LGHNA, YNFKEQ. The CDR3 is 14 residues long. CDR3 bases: TGTGCCAGCAGCCCAGGAAATTTGGGCAATGAGCAGTTCTTC. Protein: CASSPGNLGNEQFF.

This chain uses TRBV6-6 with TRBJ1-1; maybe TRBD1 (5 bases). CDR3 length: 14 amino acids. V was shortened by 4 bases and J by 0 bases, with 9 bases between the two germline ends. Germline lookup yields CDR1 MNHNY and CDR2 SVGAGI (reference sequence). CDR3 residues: CASSFPTVNTEAFF. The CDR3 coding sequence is TGTGCCAGCAGTTTCCCGACAGTGAACACTGAAGCTTTCTTT.

CDR3 DNA sequence: TGTGCCAGCAGCCGGGACAGGGGCAATCAGCCCCAGCATTTT. This encodes CASSRDRGNQPQHF. This chain connects TRBV3-1 (or the pseudogene TRBV3-2) to TRBJ1-5; 9 bases fit TRBD1. The CDR3 has 14 residues. V lost 4 bases to trimming and J lost 2 bases; unmatched junction nucleotides: 0. Per germline, CDR1 LGHDT and CDR2 YNNKEL (reference sequence).

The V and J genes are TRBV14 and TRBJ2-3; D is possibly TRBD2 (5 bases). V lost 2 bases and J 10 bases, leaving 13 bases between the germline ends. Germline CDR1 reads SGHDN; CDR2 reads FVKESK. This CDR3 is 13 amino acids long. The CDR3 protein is CASSQRGRQAQYF. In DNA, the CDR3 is TGTGCCAGCAGCCAACGGGGTCGCCAGGCGCAGTATTTT.

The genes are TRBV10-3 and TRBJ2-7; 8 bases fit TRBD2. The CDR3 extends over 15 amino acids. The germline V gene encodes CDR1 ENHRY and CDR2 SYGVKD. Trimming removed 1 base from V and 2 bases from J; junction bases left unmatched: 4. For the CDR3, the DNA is TGTGCCATCAGTGAGTACAGCGGGAGTGCCTACGAGCAGTACTTC. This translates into CAISEYSGSAYEQYF.

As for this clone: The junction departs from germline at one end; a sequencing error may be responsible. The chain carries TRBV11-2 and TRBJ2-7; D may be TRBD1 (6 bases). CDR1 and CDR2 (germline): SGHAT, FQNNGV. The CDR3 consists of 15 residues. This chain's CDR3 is CASSLTQGPTYKQYF. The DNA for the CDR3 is TGTGCCAGCAGCCTCACACAGGGTCCGACCTACAAGCAGTACTTC. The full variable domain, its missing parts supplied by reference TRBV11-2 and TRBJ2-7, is EAGVAQSPRYKIIEKRQSVAFWCNPISGHATLYWYQQILGQGPKLLIQFQNNGVVDDSQLPKDRFSAERLKGVDSTLKIQPAKLEDSAVYLCASSLTQGPTYKQYFGPGTRLTVT.

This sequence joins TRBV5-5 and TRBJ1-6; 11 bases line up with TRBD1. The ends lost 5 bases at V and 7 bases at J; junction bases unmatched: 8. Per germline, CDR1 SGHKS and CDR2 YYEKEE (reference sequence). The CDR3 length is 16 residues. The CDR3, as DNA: TGTGCCAGCAGTATAACCGGGACAGGGGGAAATTCACCCCTCCACTTT. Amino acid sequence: CASSITGTGGNSPLHF.

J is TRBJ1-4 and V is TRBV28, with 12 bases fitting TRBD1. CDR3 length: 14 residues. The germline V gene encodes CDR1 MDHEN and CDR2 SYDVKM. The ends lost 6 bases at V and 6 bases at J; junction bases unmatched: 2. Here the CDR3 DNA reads TGTGCCAGCAGCGGGACAGGGGGCGATGAAAAACTGTTTTTT. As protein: CASSGTGGDEKLFF.

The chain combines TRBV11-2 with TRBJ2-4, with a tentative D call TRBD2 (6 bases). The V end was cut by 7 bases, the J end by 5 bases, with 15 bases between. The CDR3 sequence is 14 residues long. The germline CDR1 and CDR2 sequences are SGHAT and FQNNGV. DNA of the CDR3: TGTGCCAGCACCCCAACCCCGGGGGAAAACATTCAGTACTTC. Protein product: CASTPTPGENIQYF.

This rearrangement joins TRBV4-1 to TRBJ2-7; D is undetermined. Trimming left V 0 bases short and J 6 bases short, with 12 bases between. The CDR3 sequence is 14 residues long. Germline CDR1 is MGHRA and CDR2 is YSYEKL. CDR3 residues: CASSQESPRGEQYF. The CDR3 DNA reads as TGCGCCAGCAGCCAAGAGTCCCCCCGCGGCGAGCAGTACTTC.

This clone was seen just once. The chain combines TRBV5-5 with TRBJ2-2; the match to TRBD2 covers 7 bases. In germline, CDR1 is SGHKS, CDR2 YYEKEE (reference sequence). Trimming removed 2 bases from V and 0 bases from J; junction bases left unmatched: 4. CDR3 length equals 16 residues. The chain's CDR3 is CASSLYSGTNTGELFF. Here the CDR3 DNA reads TGTGCCAGCAGCTTATACAGCGGGACGAACACCGGGGAGCTGTTTTTT. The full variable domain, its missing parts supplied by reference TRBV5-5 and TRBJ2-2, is DAGVTQSPTHLIKTRGQQVTLRCSPISGHKSVSWYQQVLGQGPQFIFQYYEKEERGRGNFPDRFSARQFPNYSSELNVNALLLGDSALYLCASSLYSGTNTGELFFGEGSRLTVL.

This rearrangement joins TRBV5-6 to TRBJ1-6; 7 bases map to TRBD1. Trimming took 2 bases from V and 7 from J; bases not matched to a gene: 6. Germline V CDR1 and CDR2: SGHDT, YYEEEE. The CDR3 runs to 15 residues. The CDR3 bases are TGTGCCAGCAGCTTTCCCCTGGACAGGAATTCACCCCTCCACTTT. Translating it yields CASSFPLDRNSPLHF.

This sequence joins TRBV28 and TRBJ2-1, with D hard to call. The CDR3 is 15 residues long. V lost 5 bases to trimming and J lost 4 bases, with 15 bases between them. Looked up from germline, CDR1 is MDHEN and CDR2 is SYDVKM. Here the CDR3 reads CASSDSRSLYNEQFF. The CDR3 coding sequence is TGTGCCAGCAGTGACTCCCGCTCCCTATACAATGAGCAGTTCTTC.

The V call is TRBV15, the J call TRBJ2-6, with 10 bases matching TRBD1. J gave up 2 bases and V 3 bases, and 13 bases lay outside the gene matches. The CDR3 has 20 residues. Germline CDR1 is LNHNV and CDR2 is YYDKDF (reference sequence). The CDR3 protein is CATSSPHWDRGLAGANVLTF. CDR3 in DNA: TGTGCCACCAGCAGCCCCCATTGGGACAGGGGCCTGGCTGGGGCCAACGTCCTGACTTTC.

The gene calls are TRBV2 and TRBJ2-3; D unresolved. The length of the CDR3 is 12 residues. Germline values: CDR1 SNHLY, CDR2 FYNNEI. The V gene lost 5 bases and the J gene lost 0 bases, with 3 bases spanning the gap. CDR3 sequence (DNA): TGTGCCAGCAGTACTAGCACAGATACGCAGTATTTT. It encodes CASSTSTDTQYF.

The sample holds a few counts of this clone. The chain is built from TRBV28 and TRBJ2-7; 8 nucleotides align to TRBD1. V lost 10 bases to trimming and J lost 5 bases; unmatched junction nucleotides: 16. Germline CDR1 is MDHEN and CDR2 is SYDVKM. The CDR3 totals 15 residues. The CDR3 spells CATAPMTGAKNEQYF. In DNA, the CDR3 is TGTGCCACCGCTCCGATGACAGGGGCCAAGAACGAGCAGTACTTC.

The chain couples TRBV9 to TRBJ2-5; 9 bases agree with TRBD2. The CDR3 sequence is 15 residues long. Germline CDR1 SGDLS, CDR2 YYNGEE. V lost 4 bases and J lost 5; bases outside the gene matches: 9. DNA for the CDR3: TGTGCCAGCAGCATAGCGGGACTAGCCTACGAGACCCAGTACTTC. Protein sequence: CASSIAGLAYETQYF. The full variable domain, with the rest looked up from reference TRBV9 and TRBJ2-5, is DSGVTQTPKHLITATGQRVTLRCSPRSGDLSVYWYQQSLDQGLQFLIQYYNGEERAKGNILERFSAQQFPDLHSELNLSSLELGDSALYFCASSIAGLAYETQYFGPGTRLLVL.